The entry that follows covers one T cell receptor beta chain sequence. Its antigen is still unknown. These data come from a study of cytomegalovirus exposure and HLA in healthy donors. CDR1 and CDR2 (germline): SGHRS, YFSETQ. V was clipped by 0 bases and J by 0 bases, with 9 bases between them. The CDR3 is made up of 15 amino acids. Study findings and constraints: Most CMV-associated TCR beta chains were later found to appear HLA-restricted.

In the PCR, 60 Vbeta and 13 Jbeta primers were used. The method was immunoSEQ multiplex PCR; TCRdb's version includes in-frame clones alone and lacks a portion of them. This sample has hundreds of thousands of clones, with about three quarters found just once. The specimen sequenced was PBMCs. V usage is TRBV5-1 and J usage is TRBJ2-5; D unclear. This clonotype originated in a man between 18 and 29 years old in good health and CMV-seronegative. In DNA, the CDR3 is TGCGCCAGCAGCTTGGCCTCCCAGTACCAAGAGACCCAGTACTTC. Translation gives CASSLASQYQETQYF.